The source of this T cell receptor beta chain is a study of blood T cell repertoires in COVID-19. Overall study context: Italy, Spain and the United States were the sources of the convalescent and acute COVID-19 samples. PBMCs, B-cell-depleted T cells, or T cells provided the cDNA or gDNA that made up the material.

V was cut by 7 bases and J by 4 bases, with 22 bases left in between. This CDR3 is built from 16 residues. The germline CDR1 and CDR2 sequences are LNHDA and SQIVND (reference sequence). Original processing methods: Estimation of nucleated cell counts was performed using reference gene primer amplification. TCRdb keeps only in-frame clones here, not all; method: immunoSEQ multiplex PCR. V, J and clone size are those of that table, while D and trimming were read from the DNA. The profile covers about 300,000 clones, with approximately 89% appearing a single time and 1.5% to 2% taken by the ten largest. Followed longitudinally, the Seattle patients had been enrolled during active infection.

This TCR derives from a woman aged 30 to 39 with COVID-19, enrolled during active disease. Source material: peripheral blood. V and J are TRBV19 and TRBJ1-2, with D perhaps matching TRBD1 (5 bases). CDR3 nucleotides: TGTGCCAGTATTCGCGGGGGAGACTCAAGGCTCTATGGCTACACCTTC. It codes for CASIRGGDSRLYGYTF.